This T cell receptor beta chain emerged from a study of CD8 T cells in Susac syndrome. cDNA came from 0.5 to 1 ug RNA primed by random hexamers. Amplification of TCR beta CDR3 was carried out by immunoSEQ multiplex PCR, which covered 54 Vbeta and 13 Jbeta segments. MiXCR, run by TCRdb on the immunoSEQ multiplex PCR reads, gives a single entry per CDR3 protein. The sample holds about 150,000 distinct CDR3 sequences, approximately 94% seen once. The junction had 6 bases not matched to a gene; V was cut back by 2 bases and J by 6 bases. Germline CDR1 LGHDT, CDR2 YNNKEL (reference sequence). The CDR3 has 16 amino acids.

This receptor was obtained from a human donor with Susac syndrome. The sequencing sample was made of CD4+ T cells from PBMCs. J is TRBJ2-1 and V is TRBV3-1; 11 positions match TRBD2. CDR3 region: CASSQLAGGTGNEQFF. DNA for the CDR3: TGTGCCAGCAGCCAATTAGCGGGGGGGACGGGCAATGAGCAGTTCTTC.